This TCR beta chain derives from a study of blood T cell repertoires in COVID-19. Study-wide context: The samples span acute and convalescent COVID-19 from the United States, Italy and Spain. T cells, B-cell-depleted T cells, or PBMCs provided the cDNA or gDNA that served as material.

From germline, CDR1 is MGHRA and CDR2 YSYEKL. CDR3 length: 16 residues. V lost 3 bases and J lost 1; bases outside the gene matches: 5. In the original processing: Amplification with reference gene primers provided the estimates of nucleated cell counts. Only in-frame clones appear in the TCRdb table, and some are missing; sequencing was by immunoSEQ multiplex PCR. The V and J calls and clone size are taken from that table; D and trimming were inferred from the DNA. Here the sample spans around 190,000 clones, around nine tenths being singletons. The chain recombines TRBV4-1 with TRBJ2-2, with 7 positions matching TRBD1. The source is a man younger than 30 with active or convalescent COVID-19. The sample consisted of peripheral blood. CDR3 DNA sequence: TGCGCCAGCAGCCAGGCAGGGACAGTGAACACCGGGGAGCTGTTTTTT. It encodes CASSQAGTVNTGELFF.